This passage covers 6 T cell receptor beta chains from one sample sequenced in a study of T cell responses to AZD1222 COVID-19 vaccine. Generated by immunoSEQ multiplex PCR, the TCRdb table keeps only in-frame clones and is missing some. The table lists approximately 120,000 clones, around 89% of them singletons, with 11% in the top ten. The sample was peripheral blood, taken on day 0 of MenACWY control vaccination. The receptor source for this set is an adult in good health.

The rearrangement joins TRBV30 to TRBJ1-2, with 7 bases fitting TRBD1. This CDR3 is 14 amino acids long. Germline V lookup: CDR1 GTSNPN, CDR2 SVGIG (reference sequence). V was pared by 1 base and J by 4 bases, with 6 bases of the junction left unmatched. The CDR3 reads CAWSGQGRTYGYTF. The CDR3 nucleotides are TGTGCCTGGAGTGGACAGGGAAGAACCTATGGCTACACCTTC.

V is TRBV30 and J is TRBJ1-5, with a tentative D call TRBD1 (5 bases). Per germline, CDR1 GTSNPN and CDR2 SVGIG (reference sequence). Trimming took off 3 bases at V and 2 bases at J, with 11 bases between the two ends. This CDR3 is built from 14 residues. For the CDR3, the DNA is TGTGCCTGGAGCGCAGGGTATGGCAATCAGCCCCAGCATTTT. Protein product: CAWSAGYGNQPQHF.

This clone has a handful of counts. The chain joins TRBV7-3 to TRBJ2-2; D gene unclear. Germline V gives CDR1 SGHTA, CDR2 FQGTGA. Trimming left V 5 bases short and J 8 bases short, with 12 bases between. The CDR3 sequence is 13 residues long. CDR3 DNA sequence: TGTGCCAGCAGCCAAAACACAGCGGGGGAGCTGTTTTTT. This encodes CASSQNTAGELFF.

This rearrangement joins TRBV6-5 to TRBJ1-5; 8 bases align to TRBD1. The germline gives CDR1 MNHEY, CDR2 SVGAGI. The CDR3 extends over 15 amino acids. V trimming: 7 bases; J trimming: 6 bases; junction bases outside the gene matches: 11. The CDR3 here is CASMDGQGGVQPQHF. Written as DNA, the CDR3 is TGTGCCAGCATGGATGGACAGGGAGGAGTTCAGCCCCAGCATTTT.

The V gene is TRBV19, the J gene TRBJ2-1, with a weak D call TRBD1 (5 bases). V was trimmed by 6 bases and J by 8 bases, leaving 14 bases between them. Germline CDR1 is LNHDA and CDR2 is SQIVND (reference sequence). This CDR3 is 13 amino acids long. CDR3 sequence (DNA): TGTGCCAGTAGCACCGGACCCAGGGATGAGCAGTTCTTC. Its translation is CASSTGPRDEQFF.

This chain connects TRBV4-3 to TRBJ2-1, with 12 bases aligning to TRBD2. This CDR3 is built from 16 residues. V lost 1 base, J lost 4 bases, and 2 bases stayed unmatched. Germline loops: CDR1 LGHNA, CDR2 YSLEER. Here the CDR3 DNA reads TGCGCCAGCAGCCAAGGGACTAGCGGGGAATACAATGAGCAGTTCTTC. The encoded protein is CASSQGTSGEYNEQFF.